Listed below are T cell receptor beta chains from one sample, sequenced in a study of early T cells in non-severe SARS-CoV-2 infection. TCRdb fed the 5' RACE reads into MiXCR, producing one record per CDR3 protein. The table lists approximately 65,000 distinct CDR3 sequences, about an eighth of them singletons, with over 12% in the top ten. The sequenced sample was whole blood. The origin of the receptors is an adult who was a healthcare worker with PCR-confirmed SARS-CoV-2 infection or an uninfected control (not recorded which). The conserved cysteine and the conserved F or W are not part of the CDR3 here. Fields, in order: V gene, D gene, CDR3 protein. The D gene is left open where the match is weak.

>TRBV4-3|NA
ASSQETPGQF
>TRBV9|NA
ASSREGTEAF
>TRBV28|NA
ASSREPRSIYEQY
>TRBV5-4|TRBD2
ASSVKAGLSTDTQY
>TRBV7-4|TRBD1
ASSSSDRGMMLANEKLF
>TRBV6-2/TRBV6-3|NA
ASKLRRGKREQY
>TRBV10-3|TRBD1
ATGQGAESPLH
>TRBV7-6|NA
ASSSDQNTEAF
>TRBV28|NA
ASSPLGQVSNYGYT
>TRBV6-2/TRBV6-3|NA
ASSIPGEYNEQF
>TRBV20-1|NA
SARDLGQETQY
>TRBV5-5|NA
ASSPMGSDEAF
>TRBV5-1|NA
ASSLTDLDTEAF
>TRBV12-3/TRBV12-4|TRBD1
ASSLMSQGNQPQH
>TRBV3-1|TRBD1
ASSATGVQPQH
>TRBV6-1|NA
ASTLARQIYEQY
>TRBV9|TRBD2
ASSRGLAAYNEQF
>TRBV6-5|NA
ASSLGQGYRSPLH
>TRBV4-3|NA
ASSQEVQGSSRGTQY
>TRBV19|NA
ASSPSRGGYNKQF
>TRBV5-1|TRBD1
ASSLEGQHNEQF
>TRBV4-2|NA
ASSQRPGELF
>TRBV19|TRBD1
ASSIGAWTGKNSPLH
>TRBV5-4|NA
ASSQTRGGANEKLF
>TRBV6-6|NA
ATRQGGETYEQY
>TRBV4-3|NA
ASSQDLQERGF
>TRBV6-5|TRBD1
ASSPTRDSASIGAEAF
>TRBV2|NA
ASSDGQSNQPQH
>TRBV7-2|NA
ASSLFTEAF
>TRBV29-1|NA
SVIRVETQY
>TRBV7-2|NA
ASSLGPASGANVLT
>TRBV27|TRBD1
ASSLWQGESKLF
>TRBV18|TRBD1
ASSRTGQTEAF
>TRBV3-1|NA
ASSPGDTQY
>TRBV5-7|TRBD1
ASSLFCGQGQTGELF
>TRBV7-6|NA
ASSLGGASGANVLT
>TRBV5-1|NA
ASSLSGLGTGELF
>TRBV4-2|NA
ASSQEKIVRDNEQF
>TRBV7-9|NA
ASSLNSGRQPQH
>TRBV6-1|NA
ASKKEETQY
>TRBV12-3/TRBV12-4|NA
ASSNMQSSYNEQF
>TRBV11-2|NA
ASSLDPAGTNEQF
>TRBV13|NA
ASSLIQGHEQF
>TRBV29-1|NA
SVEVGGGYT
>TRBV3-1|NA
ASSQEPPGRGRNSPLH
>TRBV7-2|NA
ASSRSSGNTIY
>TRBV2|NA
ARGDRGLSNSPLH
>TRBV7-9|NA
ASSLVPESTEAF
>TRBV25-1|NA
ASRDQTEKLF
>TRBV19|NA
ASSRARINEKLF
>TRBV7-2|NA
ASSLGQGHNEQF
>TRBV28|NA
ASSLSSGNTIY
>TRBV6-2/TRBV6-3|TRBD2
ASRTGGEQETQY
>TRBV12-3/TRBV12-4|NA
ASKWGGEGEAF
>TRBV7-3|NA
ASSLRTTTDTQY
>TRBV12-3/TRBV12-4|NA
ASSHYRGEAF
>TRBV15|NA
ATSRDVSSYNSPLH